Sequencing of this T cell receptor beta chain was carried out in a study of cytotoxic CD8 clonotypes in ibrutinib-treated CLL. Background on the study: Patients gave response samples after a median around twelve months of treatment, range 6 to 36. General study findings and limits: Public clonotypes (which were uncommon) either contracted or remained stable on treatment. Patients had baseline clonality above age-matched healthy donors, and this clonality moved with circulating CD8+ T-cell counts. Sustained-remission and progressing patients were not sampled at matched times.

Comments on this clone: Its cognate antigen is unknown.

V lost 0 bases and J lost 4, with 13 bases in between. Germline loops: CDR1 MNHEY, CDR2 SMNVEV (reference sequence). The CDR3 has 15 residues. Some clones are missing from TCRdb's copy, which holds only in-frame ones; the method was immunoSEQ multiplex PCR. This table has about 200,000 clones, roughly 79% appearing once. Material: PBMCs, obtained after 12 months of ibrutinib treatment. The sequence was collected from a human donor with chronic lymphocytic leukemia. The chain recombines TRBV27 with TRBJ2-7; possible D gene TRBD2, 6 bases. The CDR3 here is CASSLSGRGGYEQYF. In DNA, the CDR3 is TGTGCCAGCAGTTTATCGGGGCGGGGCGGTTACGAGCAGTACTTC.